This TCR beta chain came from a study of post-analysis software for immune sequencing data. At the level of the study: Disease trajectories encompassed relapsing-remitting, secondary progressive and progressive-relapsing multiple sclerosis. Study-wide results and limits: Among 5 or 6 TRBV segments more frequent in patients than controls were TRBV5-6, TRBV5-1 and TRBV20-1. Normalized Chao1 diversity was significantly reduced in patients versus controls.

This clonotype was found once. Its antigen remains unidentified. TCR beta cDNA libraries had unique molecular identifiers. Input populations of about 0.9 to 10 million T cells gave rise to roughly 0.5 million cDNA molecules. One entry per CDR3 protein, called by TCRdb with MiXCR from the PCR reads. Among 750,000 to 950,000 distinct CDR3 sequences listed, about 45% were seen once. Looked up from germline, CDR1 is MGHRA and CDR2 is YSYEKL. This CDR3 comprises 15 residues. V gave up 4 bases and J gave up 4 bases, with 16 bases separating them. This receptor was obtained from a girl aged 10-17 years with multiple sclerosis. Sequencing was carried out using blood. This chain links TRBV4-1 with TRBJ1-2; D unclear. CDR3 residues: CASSPPDKGSYGYTF. CDR3 in DNA: TGCGCCAGCAGCCCCCCAGATAAGGGCAGCTATGGCTACACCTTC.